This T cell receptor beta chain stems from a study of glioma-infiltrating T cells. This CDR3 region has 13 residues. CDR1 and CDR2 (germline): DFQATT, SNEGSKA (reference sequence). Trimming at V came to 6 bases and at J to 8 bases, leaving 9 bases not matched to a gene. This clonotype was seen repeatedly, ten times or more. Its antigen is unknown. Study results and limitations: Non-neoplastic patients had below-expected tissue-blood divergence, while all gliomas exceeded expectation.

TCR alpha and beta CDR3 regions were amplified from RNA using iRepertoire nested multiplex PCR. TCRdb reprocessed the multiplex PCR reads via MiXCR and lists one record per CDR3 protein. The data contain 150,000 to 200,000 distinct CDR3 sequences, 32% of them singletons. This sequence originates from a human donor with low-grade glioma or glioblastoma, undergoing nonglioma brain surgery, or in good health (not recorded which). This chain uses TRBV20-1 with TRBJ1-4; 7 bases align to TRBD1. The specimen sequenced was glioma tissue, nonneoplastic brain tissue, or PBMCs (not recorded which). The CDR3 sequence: CSAQSQGGEKLFF. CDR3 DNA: TGCAGTGCCCAATCGCAGGGGGGGGAAAAACTGTTTTTT.